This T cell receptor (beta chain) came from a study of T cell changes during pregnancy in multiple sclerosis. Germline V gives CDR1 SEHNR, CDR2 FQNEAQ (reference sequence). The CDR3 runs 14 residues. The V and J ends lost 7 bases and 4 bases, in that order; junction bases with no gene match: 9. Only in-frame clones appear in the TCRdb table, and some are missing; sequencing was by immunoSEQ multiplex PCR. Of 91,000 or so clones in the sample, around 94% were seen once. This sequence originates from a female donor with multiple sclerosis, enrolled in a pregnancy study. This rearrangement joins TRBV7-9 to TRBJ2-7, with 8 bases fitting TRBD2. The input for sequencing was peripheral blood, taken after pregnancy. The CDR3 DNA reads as TGTGCCAGCACCATGTCGGGGGGGGGTTACGAGCAGTACTTC. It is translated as CASTMSGGGYEQYF.